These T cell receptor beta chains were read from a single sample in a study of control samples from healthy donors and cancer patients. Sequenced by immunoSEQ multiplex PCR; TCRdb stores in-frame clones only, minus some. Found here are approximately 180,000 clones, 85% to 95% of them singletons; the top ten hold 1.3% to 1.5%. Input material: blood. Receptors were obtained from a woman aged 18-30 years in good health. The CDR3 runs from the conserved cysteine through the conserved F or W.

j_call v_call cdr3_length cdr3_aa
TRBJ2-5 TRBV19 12 CATRGSGETQYF
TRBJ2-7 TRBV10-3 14 CAISETGSEYEQYF
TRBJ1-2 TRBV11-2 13 CASSTGVRYGYTF
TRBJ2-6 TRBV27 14 CASRGISGANVLTF
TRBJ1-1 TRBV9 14 CASSAGHLGTEAFF
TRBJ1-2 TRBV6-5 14 CASTRTGSFYGYTF
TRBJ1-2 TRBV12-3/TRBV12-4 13 CASSFQGDYGYTF
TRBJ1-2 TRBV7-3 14 CASSLTSLAGGYTF
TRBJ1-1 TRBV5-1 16 CASTLSLPGAGTEAFF
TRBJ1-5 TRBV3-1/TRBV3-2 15 CASSQGRGSLQPQHF
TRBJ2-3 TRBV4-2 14 CASSQEQGADTQYF
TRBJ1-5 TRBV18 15 CASSPRDGVNQPQHF
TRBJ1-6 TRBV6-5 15 CASSLQAPGDSPLHF
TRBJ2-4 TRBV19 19 CASSMGLAGGFVAKNIQYF
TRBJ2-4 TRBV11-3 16 CASSLAQGLAKNIQYF
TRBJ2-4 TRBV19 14 CASSISQTGDIQYF
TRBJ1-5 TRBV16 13 CASSQSNNQPQHF
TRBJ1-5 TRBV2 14 CASSERGQPWPQHF
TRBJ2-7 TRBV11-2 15 CASSLVGGPGYEQYF
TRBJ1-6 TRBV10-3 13 CAISESLQSPLHF
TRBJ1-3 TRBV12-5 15 CASGSGPSSGNTIYF
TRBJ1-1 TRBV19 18 CASSPGGVGGSRNTEAFF
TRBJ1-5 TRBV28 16 CASRTRTGFYNQPQHF
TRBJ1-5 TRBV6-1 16 CASSELSGLRNQPQHF
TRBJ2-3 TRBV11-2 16 CASSLGAGRATDTQYF
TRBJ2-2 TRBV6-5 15 CASAWGTGRTGELFF
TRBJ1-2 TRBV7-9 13 CASSLEGGSGYTF
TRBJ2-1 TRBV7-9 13 CASKPLAGEEQFF
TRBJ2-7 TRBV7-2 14 CASSLSLVLYEQYF
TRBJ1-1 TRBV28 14 CASSPTAMNTEAFF
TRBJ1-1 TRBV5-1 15 CASSFTGFANTEAFF
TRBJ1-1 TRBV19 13 CASSIQGASEAFF
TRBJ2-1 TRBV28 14 CASSLGSGINEQFF
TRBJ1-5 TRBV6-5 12 CASRYSNQPQHF
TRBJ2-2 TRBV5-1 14 CASSLTQGGGELFF
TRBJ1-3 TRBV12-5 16 CASGFRTGTGVNTIYF
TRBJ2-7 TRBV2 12 CASRADGYEQYF
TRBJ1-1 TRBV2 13 CASSTVMNTEAFF
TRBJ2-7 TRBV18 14 CASSPVGSSYEQYF
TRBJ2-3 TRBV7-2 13 CASSFAATDTQYF
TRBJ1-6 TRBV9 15 CASSVAYGNGSPLHF
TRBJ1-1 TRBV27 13 CASSLAHHTEAFF